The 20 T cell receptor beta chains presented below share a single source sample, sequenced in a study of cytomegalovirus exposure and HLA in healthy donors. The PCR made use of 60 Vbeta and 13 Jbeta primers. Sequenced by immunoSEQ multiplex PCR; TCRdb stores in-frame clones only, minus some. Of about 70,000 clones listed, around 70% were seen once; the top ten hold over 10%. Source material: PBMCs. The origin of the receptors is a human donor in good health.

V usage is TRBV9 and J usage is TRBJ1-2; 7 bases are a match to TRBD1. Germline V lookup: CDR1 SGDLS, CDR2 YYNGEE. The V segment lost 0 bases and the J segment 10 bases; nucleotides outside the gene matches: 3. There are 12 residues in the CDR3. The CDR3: CASSVGDRDYTF. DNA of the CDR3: TGTGCCAGCAGCGTAGGGGACAGAGACTACACCTTC.

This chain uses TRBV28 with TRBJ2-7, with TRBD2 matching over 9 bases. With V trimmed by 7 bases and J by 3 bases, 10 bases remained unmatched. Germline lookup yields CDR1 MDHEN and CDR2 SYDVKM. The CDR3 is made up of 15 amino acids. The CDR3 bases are TGTGCCAGCATCGGTAGCGGGGGAATTGGCTACGAGCAGTACTTC. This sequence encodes CASIGSGGIGYEQYF.

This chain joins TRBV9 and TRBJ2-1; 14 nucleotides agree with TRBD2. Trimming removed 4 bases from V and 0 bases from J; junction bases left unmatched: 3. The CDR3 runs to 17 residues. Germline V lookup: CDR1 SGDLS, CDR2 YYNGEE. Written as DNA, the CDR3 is TGTGCCAGCAGCCCCGGGACTAGCGGGAGCTCCTACAATGAGCAGTTCTTC. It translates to CASSPGTSGSSYNEQFF.

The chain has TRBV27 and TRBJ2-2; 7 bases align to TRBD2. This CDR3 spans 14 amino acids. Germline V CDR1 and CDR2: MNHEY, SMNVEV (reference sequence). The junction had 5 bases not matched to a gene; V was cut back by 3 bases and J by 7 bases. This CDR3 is CASSLSGKGGELFF. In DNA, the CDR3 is TGTGCCAGCAGTTTGAGCGGGAAGGGCGGGGAGCTGTTTTTT.

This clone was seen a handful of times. Here the CDR3 DNA reads TGTGCCAGCAGTGATCTGACAGGGTATGAGCAGTTCTTC. Translation: CASSDLTGYEQFF. V and J are TRBV6-1 and TRBJ2-1; 7 bases match TRBD1. J gave up 8 bases and V 3 bases, and 4 bases lay outside the gene matches. The CDR3 spans 13 residues. The germline gives CDR1 MNHNS, CDR2 SASEGT.

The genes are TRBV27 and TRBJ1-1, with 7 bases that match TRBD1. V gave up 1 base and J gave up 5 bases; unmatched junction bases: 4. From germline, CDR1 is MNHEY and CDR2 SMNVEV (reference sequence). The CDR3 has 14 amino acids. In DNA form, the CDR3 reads TGTGCCAGCAGTTTATGGGGCAGGGGGACTGAAGCTTTCTTT. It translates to CASSLWGRGTEAFF.

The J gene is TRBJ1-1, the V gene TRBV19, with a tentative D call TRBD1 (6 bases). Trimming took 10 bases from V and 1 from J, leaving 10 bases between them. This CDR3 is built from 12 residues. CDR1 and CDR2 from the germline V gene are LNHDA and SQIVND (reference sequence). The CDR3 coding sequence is TGTGCCACCGAACAGGGGAACACTGAAGCTTTCTTT. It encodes CATEQGNTEAFF.

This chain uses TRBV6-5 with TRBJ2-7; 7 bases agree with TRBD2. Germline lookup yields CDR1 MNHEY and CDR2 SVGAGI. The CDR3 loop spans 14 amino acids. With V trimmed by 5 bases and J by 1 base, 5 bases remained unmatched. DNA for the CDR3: TGTGCCAGCAGTCGCACTAGCGATTCCTACGAGCAGTACTTC. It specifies CASSRTSDSYEQYF.

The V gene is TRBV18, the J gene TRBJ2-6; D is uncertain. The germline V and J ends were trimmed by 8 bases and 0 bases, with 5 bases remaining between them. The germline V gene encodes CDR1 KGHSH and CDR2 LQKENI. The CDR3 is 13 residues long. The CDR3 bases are TGTGCCAGCCATAGCTCTGGGGCCAACGTCCTGACTTTC. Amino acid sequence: CASHSSGANVLTF.

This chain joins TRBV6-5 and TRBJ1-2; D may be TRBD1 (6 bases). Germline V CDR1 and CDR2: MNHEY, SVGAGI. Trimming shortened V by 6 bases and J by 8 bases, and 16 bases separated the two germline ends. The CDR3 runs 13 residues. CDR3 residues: CASRSTGTGGYTF. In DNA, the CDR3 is TGTGCCAGCAGGTCTACAGGGACGGGAGGCTACACCTTC.

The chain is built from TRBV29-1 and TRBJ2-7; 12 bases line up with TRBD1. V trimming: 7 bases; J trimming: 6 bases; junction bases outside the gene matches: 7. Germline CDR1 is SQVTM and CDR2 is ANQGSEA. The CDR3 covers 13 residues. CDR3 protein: CSATGTGGIEQYF. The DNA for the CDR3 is TGCAGCGCAACCGGGACAGGGGGCATCGAGCAGTACTTC.

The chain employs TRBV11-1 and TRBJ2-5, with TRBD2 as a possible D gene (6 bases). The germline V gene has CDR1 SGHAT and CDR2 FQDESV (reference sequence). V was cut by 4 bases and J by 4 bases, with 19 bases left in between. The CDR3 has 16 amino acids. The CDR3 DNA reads TGTGCCAGCAGCTCGAAAGGGGCGCAGGGAGGAGAGACCCAGTACTTC. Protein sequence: CASSSKGAQGGETQYF.

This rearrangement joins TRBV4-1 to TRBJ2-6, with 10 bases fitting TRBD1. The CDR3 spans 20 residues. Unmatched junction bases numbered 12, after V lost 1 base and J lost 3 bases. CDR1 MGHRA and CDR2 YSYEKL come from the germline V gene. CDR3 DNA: TGCGCCAGCAGCCAAGGGAGGCCGGGACAGGGGATCTTTGGGGCCAACGTCCTGACTTTC. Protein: CASSQGRPGQGIFGANVLTF.

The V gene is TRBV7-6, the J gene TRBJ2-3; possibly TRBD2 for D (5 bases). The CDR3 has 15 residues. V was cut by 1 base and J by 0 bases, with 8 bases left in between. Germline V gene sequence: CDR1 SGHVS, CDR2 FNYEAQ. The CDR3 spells CASSLDRTSTDTQYF. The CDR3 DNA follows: TGTGCCAGCAGCTTAGACCGGACTAGCACAGATACGCAGTATTTT.

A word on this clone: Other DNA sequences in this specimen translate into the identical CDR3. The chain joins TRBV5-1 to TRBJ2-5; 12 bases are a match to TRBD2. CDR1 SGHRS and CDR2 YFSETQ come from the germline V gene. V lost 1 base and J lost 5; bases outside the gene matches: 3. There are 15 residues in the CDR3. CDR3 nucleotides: TGCGCCAGCAGCTTGTATCTAGCGGGGGGGGAGACCCAGTACTTC. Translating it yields CASSLYLAGGETQYF.

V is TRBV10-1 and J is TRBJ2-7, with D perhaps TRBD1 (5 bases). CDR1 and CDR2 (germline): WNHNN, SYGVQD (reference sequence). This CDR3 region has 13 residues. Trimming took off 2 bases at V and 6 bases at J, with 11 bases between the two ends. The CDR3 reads CASSEAGIGEQYF. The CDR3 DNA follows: TGCGCCAGCAGTGAGGCAGGGATTGGCGAGCAGTACTTC.

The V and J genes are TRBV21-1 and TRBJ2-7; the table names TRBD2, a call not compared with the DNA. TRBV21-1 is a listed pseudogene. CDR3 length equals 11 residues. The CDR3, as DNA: TGTGCCAGCTGTTACCCGGGCGAGCAGTACTTC. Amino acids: CASCYPGEQYF.

In DNA form, the CDR3 reads TGTGCCAGCAGTACACTAGCCTGGACAGATACGCAGTATTTT. This gives the protein CASSTLAWTDTQYF. The chain joins TRBV2 to TRBJ2-3; TRBD2 might be the D (6 bases). This CDR3 has 14 residues. Germline CDR1 is SNHLY and CDR2 is FYNNEI. V was pared by 5 bases and J by 3 bases, with 12 bases between. Using reference TRBV2 and TRBJ2-3 for the parts outside the CDR3, the full variable domain is EPEVTQTPSHQVTQMGQEVILRCVPISNHLYFYWYRQILGQKVEFLVSFYNNEISEKSEIFDDQFSVERPDGSNFTLKIRSTKLEDSAMYFCASSTLAWTDTQYFGPGTRLTVL.

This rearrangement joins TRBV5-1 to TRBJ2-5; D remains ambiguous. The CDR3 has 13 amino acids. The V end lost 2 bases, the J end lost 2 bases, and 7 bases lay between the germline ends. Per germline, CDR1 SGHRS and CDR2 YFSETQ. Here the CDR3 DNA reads TGCGCCAGCAGCTTAGTAGTGCAAGAGACCCAGTACTTC. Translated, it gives CASSLVVQETQYF.

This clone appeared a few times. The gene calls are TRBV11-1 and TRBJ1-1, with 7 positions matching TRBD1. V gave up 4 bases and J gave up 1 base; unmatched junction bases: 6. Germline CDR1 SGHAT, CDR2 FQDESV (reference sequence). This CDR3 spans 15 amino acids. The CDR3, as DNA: TGTGCCAGCAGCTCAACAGGGGTTAGGAACACTGAAGCTTTCTTT. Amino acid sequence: CASSSTGVRNTEAFF.